One and the same sample provided the 5 T cell receptor beta chains below, sequenced in a study of blood T cell repertoires in COVID-19. Assay used: immunoSEQ multiplex PCR; TCRdb lists only in-frame clones, some missing. The sample contains over 100,000 clones, 75% to 85% of which appear only once. The sample was peripheral blood. These receptors came from a human donor in a cohort sampled during active COVID-19.

The CDR3 region is CASSFGSGVYEQYF. In DNA form, the CDR3 reads TGCGCCAGCAGCTTTGGCTCAGGGGTCTACGAGCAGTACTTC. The J gene is TRBJ2-7, the V gene TRBV5-1; weak D call: TRBD1 (6 bases). CDR1 is SGHRS, CDR2 YFSETQ, per germline. Between the trimmed V and J ends, which lost 2 bases and 3 bases, there was a span of 12 bases. This CDR3 is 14 amino acids long.

As regards this clone: The conserved final phenylalanine or tryptophan is absent from the CDR3, which likely points to a read error. The DNA is omitted, as the CDR3 cannot be located on it reliably, and the CDR3 follows TCRdb's listing. The V call is TRBV28, the J call TRBJ2-7; the table's D call, TRBD2, was not checked against the DNA. CDR1 and CDR2 (germline): MDHEN, SYDVKM. The CDR3 contains 15 residues when both ends are counted. The CDR3: CASSTTGLAGEGFFG.

The J gene is TRBJ1-2, the V gene TRBV19; D is perhaps TRBD1 (5 bases). Germline loops: CDR1 LNHDA, CDR2 SQIVND (reference sequence). CDR3 length equals 17 residues. Between the trimmed V and J ends, which lost 3 bases and 3 bases, there was a span of 20 bases. The CDR3 spells CASSMTGIDSVHYGYTF. The CDR3 bases are TGTGCCAGTAGTATGACCGGCATAGACAGTGTCCACTATGGCTACACCTTC.

The chain combines TRBV5-1 with TRBJ1-3; TRBD1 matches 7 bases. CDR1 is SGHRS, CDR2 YFSETQ, per germline. This CDR3 comprises 15 residues. The V segment lost 5 bases and the J segment 1 base; nucleotides outside the gene matches: 6. The DNA of the CDR3 is TGCGCCAGCAGACCCGGACAGGCATCTGGAAACACCATATATTTT. Its protein is CASRPGQASGNTIYF.

In this sample, this clone turned up a few times. The rearrangement uses TRBV12-2 and TRBJ1-5; TRBD1, the D gene given by the table, was not confirmed from the DNA. TRBV12-2 is flagged as a pseudogene. This CDR3 has 13 residues. Here the CDR3 reads CASRLVRAGPQHF. CDR3 sequence (DNA): TGTGCAAGTCGCTTAGTCAGGGCTGGGCCCCAGCATTTT.